This is a list of T cell receptor beta chains from one sample in a study of response to subunit inactivated influenza vaccine. TCRdb processed the RT-PCR reads anew with MiXCR; each CDR3 protein has one entry. The sample holds about 500,000 distinct CDR3 sequences, 16% seen once. The starting material was CD4+ T cells sorted from PBMCs, obtained less than 30 months after vaccination. These receptors were obtained from a man aged 45 to 70 who received an inactivated influenza vaccine. The CDR3 runs from the conserved cysteine through the conserved F or W. A D gene is named only where the DNA matches it firmly. Only some rows state a clone size, as once, few, many or a class for expanded clones.

size: NA; V: TRBV6-1; J: TRBJ2-7; D: NA; DNA: TGTGCCAGCAGGTCCGTTGGGGGCGAGGACGAGCAGTACTTC; CDR3: CASRSVGGEDEQYF
size: NA; V: TRBV11-2; J: TRBJ2-7; D: TRBD1; DNA: TGTGCCAGCAGCTTGGACCGGGACAGCGGATTGCACTTC; CDR3: CASSLDRDSGLHF
size: few; V: TRBV9; J: TRBJ2-3; D: TRBD2; DNA: TGTGCCAGCAGTCTAGCGGCCCGCACTGATACGCAGTATTTT; CDR3: CASSLAARTDTQYF
size: few; V: TRBV21-1; J: TRBJ2-7; D: NA; DNA: TGTGCCAGCAGCAGACTACCGGGACAGGGTCGGTACGAGCAGTACTTC; CDR3: CASSRLPGQGRYEQYF
size: few; V: TRBV6-2/TRBV6-3; J: TRBJ2-1; D: TRBD1; DNA: TGTGCCAGCAGCTACCCGACAGGGACCACCTACAATGAGCAGTTCTTC; CDR3: CASSYPTGTTYNEQFF
size: many; V: TRBV28; J: TRBJ1-5; D: NA; DNA: TGTGCCAGCAGTACTCAGGGAGGCAATCAGCCCCAGCATTTT; CDR3: CASSTQGGNQPQHF
size: many; V: TRBV25-1; J: TRBJ1-5; D: NA; DNA: TGTGCCAGCAGTGAGACAGGTCGCAATCAGCCCCAGCATTTT; CDR3: CASSETGRNQPQHF
size: few; V: TRBV6-1; J: TRBJ2-1; D: NA; DNA: TGTGCCAGCAGTCGAGCTACTGATAATGAGCAGTTCTTC; CDR3: CASSRATDNEQFF
size: few; V: TRBV19; J: TRBJ2-1; D: NA; DNA: TGTGCCAGTAGTATGGGTACGCTAGAGCAGTTCTTC; CDR3: CASSMGTLEQFF
size: NA; V: TRBV6-2/TRBV6-3; J: TRBJ2-7; D: TRBD1; DNA: TGTGCCAGCAGACCGGGACAGGGGGCCCTAAGGTACGAGCAGTACTTC; CDR3: CASRPGQGALRYEQYF
size: NA; V: TRBV6-1; J: TRBJ2-6; D: NA; DNA: TGTGCCAGCAGGGCAGGGTTTACTGGGGCCGACGTCCTGACTTTC; CDR3: CASRAGFTGADVLTF
size: NA; V: TRBV7-8; J: TRBJ1-3; D: TRBD1; DNA: TGTGCCAGCAGACAGGGGGCTGGTGGAAACACCATATATTTT; CDR3: CASRQGAGGNTIYF
size: NA; V: TRBV28; J: TRBJ2-5; D: TRBD1; DNA: TGTGCCAGCAGTTTCTCCGGGACAGGGGTAGGAGAGACCCAGTACTTC; CDR3: CASSFSGTGVGETQYF
size: NA; V: TRBV28; J: TRBJ2-7; D: NA; DNA: TGTGCCAGCAGTTTAACGTGGGACATCTCCTACGAGCAGTACTTC; CDR3: CASSLTWDISYEQYF
size: NA; V: TRBV2; J: TRBJ2-7; D: TRBD1; DNA: TGTGCCAGCAGGTGGGACAGGGATTACGAGCAGTACTTC; CDR3: CASRWDRDYEQYF
size: NA; V: TRBV10-3; J: TRBJ2-7; D: TRBD1; DNA: TGTGCCACCTCCGGGACAGGGGAGGGCGAGCAGTACTTC; CDR3: CATSGTGEGEQYF